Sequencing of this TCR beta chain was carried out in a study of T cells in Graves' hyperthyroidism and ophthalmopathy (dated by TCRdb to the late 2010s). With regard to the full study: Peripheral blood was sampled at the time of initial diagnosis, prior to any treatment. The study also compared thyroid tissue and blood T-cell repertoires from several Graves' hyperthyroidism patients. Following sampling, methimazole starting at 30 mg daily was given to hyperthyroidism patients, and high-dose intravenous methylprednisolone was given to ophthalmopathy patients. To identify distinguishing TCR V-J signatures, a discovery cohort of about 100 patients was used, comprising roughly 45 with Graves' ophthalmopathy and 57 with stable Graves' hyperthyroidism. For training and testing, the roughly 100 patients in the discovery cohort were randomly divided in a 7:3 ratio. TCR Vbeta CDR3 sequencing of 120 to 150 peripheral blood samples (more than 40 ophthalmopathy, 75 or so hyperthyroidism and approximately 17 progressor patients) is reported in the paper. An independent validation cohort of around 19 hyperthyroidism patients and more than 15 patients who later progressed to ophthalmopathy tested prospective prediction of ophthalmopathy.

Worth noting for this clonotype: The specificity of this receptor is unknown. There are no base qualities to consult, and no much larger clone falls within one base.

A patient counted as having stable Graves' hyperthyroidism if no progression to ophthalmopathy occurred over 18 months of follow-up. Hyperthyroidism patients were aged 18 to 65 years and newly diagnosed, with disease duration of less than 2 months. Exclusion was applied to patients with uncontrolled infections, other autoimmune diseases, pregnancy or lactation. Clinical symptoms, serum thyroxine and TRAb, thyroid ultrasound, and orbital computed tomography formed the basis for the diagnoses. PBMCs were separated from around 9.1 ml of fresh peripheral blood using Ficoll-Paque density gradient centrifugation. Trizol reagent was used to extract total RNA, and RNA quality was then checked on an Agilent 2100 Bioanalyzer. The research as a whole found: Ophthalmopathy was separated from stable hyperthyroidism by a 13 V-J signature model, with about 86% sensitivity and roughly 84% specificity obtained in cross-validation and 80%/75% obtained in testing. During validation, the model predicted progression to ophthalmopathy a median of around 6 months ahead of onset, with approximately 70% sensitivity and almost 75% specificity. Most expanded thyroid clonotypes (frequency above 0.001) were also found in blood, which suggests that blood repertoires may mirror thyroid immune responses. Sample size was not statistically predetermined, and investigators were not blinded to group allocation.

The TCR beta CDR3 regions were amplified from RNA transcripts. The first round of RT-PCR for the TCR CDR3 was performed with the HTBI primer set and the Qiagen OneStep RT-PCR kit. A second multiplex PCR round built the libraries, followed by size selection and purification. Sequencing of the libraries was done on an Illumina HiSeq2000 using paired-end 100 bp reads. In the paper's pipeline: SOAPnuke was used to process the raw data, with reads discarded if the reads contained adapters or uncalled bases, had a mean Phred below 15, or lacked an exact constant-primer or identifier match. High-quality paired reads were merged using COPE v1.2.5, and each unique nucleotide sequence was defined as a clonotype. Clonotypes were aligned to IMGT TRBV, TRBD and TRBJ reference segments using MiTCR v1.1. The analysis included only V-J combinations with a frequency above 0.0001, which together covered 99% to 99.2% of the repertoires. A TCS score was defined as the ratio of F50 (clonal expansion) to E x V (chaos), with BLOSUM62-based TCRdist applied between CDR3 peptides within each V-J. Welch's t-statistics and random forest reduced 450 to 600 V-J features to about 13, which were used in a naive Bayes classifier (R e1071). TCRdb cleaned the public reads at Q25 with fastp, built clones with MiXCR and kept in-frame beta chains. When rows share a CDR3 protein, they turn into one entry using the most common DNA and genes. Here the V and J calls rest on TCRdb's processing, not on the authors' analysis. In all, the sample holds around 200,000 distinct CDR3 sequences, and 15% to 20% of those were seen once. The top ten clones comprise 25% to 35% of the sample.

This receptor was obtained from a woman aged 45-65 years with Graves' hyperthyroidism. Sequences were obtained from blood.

The DNA is as follows: TGCGCCAGCAGCCAAATGCACGCCGAGCGGGAGACCCAGTACTTC. It translates as CASSQMHAERETQYF. The chain links TRBV5-1 with TRBJ2-5, and the D gene may be TRBD2, 5 bases matching. From the cysteine up to the phenylalanine, the CDR3 has a length of 15 residues. CDR3 DNA is the only sequence kept; it has 45 bases, read in frame from the first base. From a lookup of the germline V gene, CDR1 and CDR2 are SGHRS and YFSETQ. Trimming takes 4 bases from V and 5 bases from J, and the germline ends sit 18 bases apart.